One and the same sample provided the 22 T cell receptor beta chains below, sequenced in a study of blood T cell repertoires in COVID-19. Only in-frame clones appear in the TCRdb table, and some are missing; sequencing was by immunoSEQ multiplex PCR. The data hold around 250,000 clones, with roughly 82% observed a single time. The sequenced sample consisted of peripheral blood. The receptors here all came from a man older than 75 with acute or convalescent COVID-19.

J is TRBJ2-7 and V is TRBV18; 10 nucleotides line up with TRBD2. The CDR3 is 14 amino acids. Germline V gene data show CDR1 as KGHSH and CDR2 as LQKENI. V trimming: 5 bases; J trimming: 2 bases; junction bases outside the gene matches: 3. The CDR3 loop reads CASSASGGPYEQYF. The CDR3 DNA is TGTGCCAGCTCAGCTAGCGGGGGCCCCTACGAGCAGTACTTC.

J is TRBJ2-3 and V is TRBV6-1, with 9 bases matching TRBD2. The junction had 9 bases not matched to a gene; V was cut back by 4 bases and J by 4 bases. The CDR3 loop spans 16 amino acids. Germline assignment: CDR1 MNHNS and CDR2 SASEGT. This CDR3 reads CASSGGGRALADTQYF. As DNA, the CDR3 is TGTGCCAGCAGTGGAGGCGGGAGGGCCCTCGCAGATACGCAGTATTTT.

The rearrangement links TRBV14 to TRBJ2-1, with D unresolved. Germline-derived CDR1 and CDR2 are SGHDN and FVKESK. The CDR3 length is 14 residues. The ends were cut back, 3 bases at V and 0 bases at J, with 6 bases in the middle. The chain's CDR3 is CASSQRGSYNEQFF. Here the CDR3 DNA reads TGTGCCAGCAGCCAGAGAGGCTCCTACAATGAGCAGTTCTTC.

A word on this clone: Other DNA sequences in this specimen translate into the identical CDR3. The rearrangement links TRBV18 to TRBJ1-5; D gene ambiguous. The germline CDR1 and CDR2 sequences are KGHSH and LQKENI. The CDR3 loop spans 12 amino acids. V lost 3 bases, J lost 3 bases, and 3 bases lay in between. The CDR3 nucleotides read TGTGCCAGCTCACCCTCCAATCAGCCCCAGCATTTT. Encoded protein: CASSPSNQPQHF.

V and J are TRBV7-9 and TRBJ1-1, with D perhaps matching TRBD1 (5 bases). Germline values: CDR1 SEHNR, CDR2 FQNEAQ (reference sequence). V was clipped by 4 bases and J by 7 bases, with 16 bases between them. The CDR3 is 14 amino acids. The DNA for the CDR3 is TGTGCCAGCAGCTCGAGACAGCCTACTTTTGAAGCTTTCTTT. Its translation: CASSSRQPTFEAFF.

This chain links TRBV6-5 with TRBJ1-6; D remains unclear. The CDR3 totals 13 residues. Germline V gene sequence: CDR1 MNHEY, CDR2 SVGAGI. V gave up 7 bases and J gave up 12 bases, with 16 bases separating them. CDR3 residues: CASTKARDLPLHF. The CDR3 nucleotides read TGTGCCAGCACCAAAGCGAGGGATTTACCCCTCCACTTT.

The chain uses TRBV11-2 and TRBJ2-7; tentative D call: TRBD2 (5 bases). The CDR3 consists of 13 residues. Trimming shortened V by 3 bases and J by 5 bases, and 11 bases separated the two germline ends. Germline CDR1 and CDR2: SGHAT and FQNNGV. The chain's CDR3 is CASSLNGMHEQYF. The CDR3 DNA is TGTGCCAGCAGCTTGAACGGGATGCACGAGCAGTACTTC.

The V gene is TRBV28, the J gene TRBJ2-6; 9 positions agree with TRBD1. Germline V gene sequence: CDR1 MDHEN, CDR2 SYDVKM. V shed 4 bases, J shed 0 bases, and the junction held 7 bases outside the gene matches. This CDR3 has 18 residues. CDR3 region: CASSSSRTGVSGANVLTF. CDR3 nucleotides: TGTGCCAGCAGTTCCTCGAGGACAGGGGTCTCTGGGGCCAACGTCCTGACTTTC.

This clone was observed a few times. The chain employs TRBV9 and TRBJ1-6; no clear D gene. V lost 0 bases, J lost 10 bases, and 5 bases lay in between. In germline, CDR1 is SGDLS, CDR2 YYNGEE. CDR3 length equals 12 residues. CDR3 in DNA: TGTGCCAGCAGCGTAGGGCGGTCACCCCTCCACTTT. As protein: CASSVGRSPLHF.

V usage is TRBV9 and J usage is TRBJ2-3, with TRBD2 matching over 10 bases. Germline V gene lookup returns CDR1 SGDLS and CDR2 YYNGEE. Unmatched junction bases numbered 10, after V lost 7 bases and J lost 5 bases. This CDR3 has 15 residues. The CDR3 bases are TGTGCCAGCTGTACCAGCGGGGGGGCCGGAGATACGCAGTATTTT. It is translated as CASCTSGGAGDTQYF.

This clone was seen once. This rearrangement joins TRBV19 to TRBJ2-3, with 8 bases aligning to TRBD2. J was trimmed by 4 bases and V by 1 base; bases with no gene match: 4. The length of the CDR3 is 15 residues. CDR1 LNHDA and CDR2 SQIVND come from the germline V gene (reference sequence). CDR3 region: CASSIGASGPDTQYF. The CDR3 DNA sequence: TGTGCCAGTAGTATAGGGGCTAGCGGGCCAGATACGCAGTATTTT.

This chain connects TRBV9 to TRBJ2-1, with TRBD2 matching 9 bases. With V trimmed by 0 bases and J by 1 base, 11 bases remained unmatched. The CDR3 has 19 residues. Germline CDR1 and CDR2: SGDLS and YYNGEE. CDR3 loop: CASSVGAPRAGGSYNEQFF. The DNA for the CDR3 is TGTGCCAGCAGCGTAGGAGCCCCTCGGGCGGGAGGGTCCTACAATGAGCAGTTCTTC.

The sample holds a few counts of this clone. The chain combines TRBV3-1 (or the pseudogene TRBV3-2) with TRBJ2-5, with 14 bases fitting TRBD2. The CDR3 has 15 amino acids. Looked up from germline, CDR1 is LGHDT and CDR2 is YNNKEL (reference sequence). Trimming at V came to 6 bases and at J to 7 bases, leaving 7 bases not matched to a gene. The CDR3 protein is CASSLGLAGVGTQYF. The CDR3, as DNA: TGTGCCAGCAGTCTGGGACTAGCGGGAGTCGGGACCCAGTACTTC.

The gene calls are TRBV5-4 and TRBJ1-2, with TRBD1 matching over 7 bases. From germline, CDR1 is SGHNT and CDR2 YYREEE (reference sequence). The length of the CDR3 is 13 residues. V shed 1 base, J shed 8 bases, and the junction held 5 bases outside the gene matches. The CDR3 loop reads CASSLPSQGGYTF. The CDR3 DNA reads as TGTGCCAGCAGCTTGCCCTCACAGGGGGGCTACACCTTC.

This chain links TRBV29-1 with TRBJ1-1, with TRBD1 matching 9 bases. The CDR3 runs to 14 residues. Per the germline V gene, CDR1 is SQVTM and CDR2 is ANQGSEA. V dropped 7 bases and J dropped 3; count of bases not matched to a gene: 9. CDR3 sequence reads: CSGGAGQGHTEAFF. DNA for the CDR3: TGCAGCGGGGGGGCGGGACAGGGCCACACTGAAGCTTTCTTT.

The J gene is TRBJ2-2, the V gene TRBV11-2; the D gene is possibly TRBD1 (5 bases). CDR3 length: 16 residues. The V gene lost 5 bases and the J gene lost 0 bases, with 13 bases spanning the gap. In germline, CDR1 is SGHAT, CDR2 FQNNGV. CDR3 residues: CASSIGLTANTGELFF. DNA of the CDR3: TGTGCCAGCAGCATAGGGTTGACAGCGAACACCGGGGAGCTGTTTTTT. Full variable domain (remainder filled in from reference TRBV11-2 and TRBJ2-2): EAGVAQSPRYKIIEKRQSVAFWCNPISGHATLYWYQQILGQGPKLLIQFQNNGVVDDSQLPKDRFSAERLKGVDSTLKIQPAKLEDSAVYLCASSIGLTANTGELFFGEGSRLTVL.

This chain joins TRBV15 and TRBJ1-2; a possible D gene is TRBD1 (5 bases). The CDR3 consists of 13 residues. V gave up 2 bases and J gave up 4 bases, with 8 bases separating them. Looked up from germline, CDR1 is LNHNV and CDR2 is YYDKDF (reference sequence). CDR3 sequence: CATSRSQGYGYTF. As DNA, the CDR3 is TGTGCCACCAGCAGATCCCAGGGCTATGGCTACACCTTC.

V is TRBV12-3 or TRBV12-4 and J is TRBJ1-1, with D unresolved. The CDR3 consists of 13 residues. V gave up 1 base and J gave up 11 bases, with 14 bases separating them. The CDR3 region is CASSLGSSAMAFF. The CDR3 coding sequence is TGTGCCAGCAGTTTAGGGTCCTCCGCGATGGCTTTCTTT.

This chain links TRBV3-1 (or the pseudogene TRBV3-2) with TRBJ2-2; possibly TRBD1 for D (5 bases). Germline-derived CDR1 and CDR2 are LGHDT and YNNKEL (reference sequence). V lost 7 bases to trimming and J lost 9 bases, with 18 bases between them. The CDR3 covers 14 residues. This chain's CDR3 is CASNTQGLGRELFF. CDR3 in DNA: TGTGCCAGCAATACTCAGGGCTTGGGCCGGGAGCTGTTTTTT.

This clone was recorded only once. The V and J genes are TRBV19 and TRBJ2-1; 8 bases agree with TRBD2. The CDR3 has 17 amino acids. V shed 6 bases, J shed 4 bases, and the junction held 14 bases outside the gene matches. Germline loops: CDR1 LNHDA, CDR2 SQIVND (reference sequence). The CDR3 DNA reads TGTGCCAGTAGGAGGGTCGGTCGGGCGGGGGGTTACAATGAGCAGTTCTTC. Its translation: CASRRVGRAGGYNEQFF.

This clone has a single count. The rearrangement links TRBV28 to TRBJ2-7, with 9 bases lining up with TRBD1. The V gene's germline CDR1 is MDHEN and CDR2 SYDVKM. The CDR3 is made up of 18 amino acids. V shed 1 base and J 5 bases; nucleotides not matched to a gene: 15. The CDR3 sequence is CASSLFPLLTGGRHEQYF. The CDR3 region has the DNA TGTGCCAGCAGTTTATTCCCCCTCCTGACAGGGGGGCGACACGAGCAGTACTTC.

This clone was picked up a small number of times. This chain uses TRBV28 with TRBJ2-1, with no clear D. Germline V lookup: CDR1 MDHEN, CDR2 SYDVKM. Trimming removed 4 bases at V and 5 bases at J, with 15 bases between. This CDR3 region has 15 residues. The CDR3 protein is CASSSPPAENNEQFF. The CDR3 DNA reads TGTGCCAGCAGTTCCCCCCCCGCGGAGAACAATGAGCAGTTCTTC.